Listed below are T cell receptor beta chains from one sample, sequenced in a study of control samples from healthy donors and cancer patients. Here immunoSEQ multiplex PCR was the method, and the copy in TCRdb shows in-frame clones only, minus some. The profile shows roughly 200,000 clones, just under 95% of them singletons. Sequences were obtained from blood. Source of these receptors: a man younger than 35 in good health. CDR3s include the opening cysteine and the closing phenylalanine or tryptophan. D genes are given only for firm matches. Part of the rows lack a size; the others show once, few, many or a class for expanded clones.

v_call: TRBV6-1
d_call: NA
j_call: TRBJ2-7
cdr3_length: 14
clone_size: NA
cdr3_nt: TGTGCCAGCAGTGAAGCCGACAGGGAGGCGGAGCAGTACTTC
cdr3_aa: CASSEADREAEQYF

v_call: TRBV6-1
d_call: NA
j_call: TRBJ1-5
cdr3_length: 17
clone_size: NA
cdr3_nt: TGTGCCAGCAGTGAACGTTGGGGCTCTGGTAGCAATCAGCCCCAGCATTTT
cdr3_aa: CASSERWGSGSNQPQHF

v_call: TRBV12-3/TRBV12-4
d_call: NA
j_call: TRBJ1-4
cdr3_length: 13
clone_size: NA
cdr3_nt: TGTGCCAGCAGTTTTGCAGAGGGAGAAAAACTGTTTTTT
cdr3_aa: CASSFAEGEKLFF

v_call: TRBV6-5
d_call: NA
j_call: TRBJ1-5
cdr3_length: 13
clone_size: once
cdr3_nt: TGTGCCAGCGACCGGACACTGAATCAGCCCCAGCATTTT
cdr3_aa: CASDRTLNQPQHF

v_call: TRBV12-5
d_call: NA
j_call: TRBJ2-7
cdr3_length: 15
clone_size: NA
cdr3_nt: TGTGCTAGTGGTTTGGTACTCAGCAGGGCCAGCGAGCAGTACTTC
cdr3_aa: CASGLVLSRASEQYF

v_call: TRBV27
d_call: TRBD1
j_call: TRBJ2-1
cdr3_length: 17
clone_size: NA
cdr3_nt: TGTGCCAGCAGTTTACCTCGGACAGGAAGCTCCTACAATGAGCAGTTCTTC
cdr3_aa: CASSLPRTGSSYNEQFF

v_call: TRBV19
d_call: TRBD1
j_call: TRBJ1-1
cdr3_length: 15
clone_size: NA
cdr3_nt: TGTGCCAGTTACCACTGGGACAGGGGGAACACTGAAGCTTTCTTT
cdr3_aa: CASYHWDRGNTEAFF

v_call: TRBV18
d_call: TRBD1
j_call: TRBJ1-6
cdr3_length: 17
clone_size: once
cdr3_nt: TGTGCCAGCTCAGCGGACAGGGTCGAGTCCTATAATTCACCCCTCCACTTT
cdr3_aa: CASSADRVESYNSPLHF

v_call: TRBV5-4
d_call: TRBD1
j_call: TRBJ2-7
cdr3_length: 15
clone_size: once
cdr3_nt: TGTGCCAGCAGCCGCTTCCCCGGGACAGCCTACGAGCAGTACTTC
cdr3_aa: CASSRFPGTAYEQYF

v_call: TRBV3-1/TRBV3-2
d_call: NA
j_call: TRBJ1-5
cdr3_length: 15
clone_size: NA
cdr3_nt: TGTGCCAGCAGCCAAGGGGGAGGGGACAATCAGCCCCAGCATTTT
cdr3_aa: CASSQGGGDNQPQHF

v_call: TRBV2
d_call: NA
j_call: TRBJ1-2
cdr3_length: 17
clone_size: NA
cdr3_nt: TGTGCCAGCAGATACAGGAGCATTCGGGTGGCTAACTATGGCTACACCTTC
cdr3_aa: CASRYRSIRVANYGYTF

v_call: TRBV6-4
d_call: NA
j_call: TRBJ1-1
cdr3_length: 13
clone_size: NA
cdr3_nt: TGTGCCAGCAGTGACTCGGACGGGACTGAAGCTTTCTTT
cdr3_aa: CASSDSDGTEAFF

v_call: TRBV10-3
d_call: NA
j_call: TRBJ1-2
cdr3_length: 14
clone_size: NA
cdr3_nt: TGTGCCATCAGTGAGTCAGGCAGTAACTATGGCTACACCTTC
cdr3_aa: CAISESGSNYGYTF

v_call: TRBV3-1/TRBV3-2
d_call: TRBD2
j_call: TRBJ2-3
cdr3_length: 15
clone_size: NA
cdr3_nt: TGTGCCAGCAGCTTTAGCGGGGGGTTAATAGATACGCAGTATTTT
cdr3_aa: CASSFSGGLIDTQYF

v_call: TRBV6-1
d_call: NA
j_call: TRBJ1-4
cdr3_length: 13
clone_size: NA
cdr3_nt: TGTGCCAGCAGTTATTTCTTCAATGAAAAACTGTTTTTT
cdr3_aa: CASSYFFNEKLFF

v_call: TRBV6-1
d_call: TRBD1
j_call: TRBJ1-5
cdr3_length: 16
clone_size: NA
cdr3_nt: TGTGCCAGCAGTGCCTCCGGGACAGGGTTTTCTCAGCCCCAGCATTTT
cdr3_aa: CASSASGTGFSQPQHF

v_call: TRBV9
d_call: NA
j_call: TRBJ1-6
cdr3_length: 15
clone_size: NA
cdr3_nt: TGTGCCAGCAGCCCCCGGGACTCCGATAATTCACCCCTCCACTTT
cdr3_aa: CASSPRDSDNSPLHF

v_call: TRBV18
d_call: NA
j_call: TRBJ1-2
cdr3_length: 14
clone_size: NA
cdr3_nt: TGTGCCAGCTCGCCGACAGAAACTCGCTATGGCTACACCTTC
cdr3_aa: CASSPTETRYGYTF

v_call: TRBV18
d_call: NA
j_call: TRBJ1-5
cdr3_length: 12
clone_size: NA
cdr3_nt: TGTGCCAGCTCACAATACGGGGAGCCCCAGCATTTT
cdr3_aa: CASSQYGEPQHF

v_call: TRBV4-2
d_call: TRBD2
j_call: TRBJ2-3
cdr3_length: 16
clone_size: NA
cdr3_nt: TGTGCCAGCAGCCAACGCCCGGCGGGGGGCACAGATACGCAGTATTTT
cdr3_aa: CASSQRPAGGTDTQYF

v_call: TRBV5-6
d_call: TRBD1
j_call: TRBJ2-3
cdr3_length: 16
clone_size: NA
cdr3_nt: TGTGCCAGCAGCAAGGAACAGGGGGTGAGCACAGATACGCAGTATTTT
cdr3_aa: CASSKEQGVSTDTQYF

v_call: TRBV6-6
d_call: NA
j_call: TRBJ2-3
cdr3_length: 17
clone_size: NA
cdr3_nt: TGTGCCAGCAGTCTTCGGGGGGACACCCGACCCACAGATACGCAGTATTTT
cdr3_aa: CASSLRGDTRPTDTQYF

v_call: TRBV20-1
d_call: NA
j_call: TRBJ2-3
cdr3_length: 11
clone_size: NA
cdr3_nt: TGCAGTGCTAGAGATAGCTTTACGCAGTATTTT
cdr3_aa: CSARDSFTQYF

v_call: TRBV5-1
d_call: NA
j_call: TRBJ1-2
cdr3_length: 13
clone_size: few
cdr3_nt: TGCGCCAGCAGACCGGACAGTAACTATGGCTACACCTTC
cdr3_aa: CASRPDSNYGYTF

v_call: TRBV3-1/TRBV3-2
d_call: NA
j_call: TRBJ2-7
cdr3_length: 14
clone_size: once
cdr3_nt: TGTGCCAGCAGCCAACAACCCAGCTCCTACGAGCAGTACTTC
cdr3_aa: CASSQQPSSYEQYF

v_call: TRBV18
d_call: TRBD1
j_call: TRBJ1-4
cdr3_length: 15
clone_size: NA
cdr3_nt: TGTGCCAGCTCCCCGACCGGGACAGGGAATGAAAAACTGTTTTTT
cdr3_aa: CASSPTGTGNEKLFF

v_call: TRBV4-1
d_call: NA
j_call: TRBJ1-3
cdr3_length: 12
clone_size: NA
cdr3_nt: TGCGCCAGCAGCCAGATCGGAAACACCATATATTTT
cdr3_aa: CASSQIGNTIYF

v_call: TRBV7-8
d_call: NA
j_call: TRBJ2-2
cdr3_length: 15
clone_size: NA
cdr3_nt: TGTGCCAGCAGCCCGCGGGACAGCTACACCGGGGAGCTGTTTTTT
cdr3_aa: CASSPRDSYTGELFF

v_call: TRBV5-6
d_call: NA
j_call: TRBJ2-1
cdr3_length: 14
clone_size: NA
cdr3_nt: TGTGCCAGCAGCTTAAACGCGGGATACAATGAGCAGTTCTTC
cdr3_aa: CASSLNAGYNEQFF

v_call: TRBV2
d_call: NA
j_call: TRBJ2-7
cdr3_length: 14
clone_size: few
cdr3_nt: TGTGCCAGCAGTGTGTTGTCTCGTTCCTACGAGCAGTACTTC
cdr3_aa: CASSVLSRSYEQYF

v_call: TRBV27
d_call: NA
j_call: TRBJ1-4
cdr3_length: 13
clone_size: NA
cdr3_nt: TGTGCCAGCAGTCAACGGGGGGGGGAAAAACTGTTTTTT
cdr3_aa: CASSQRGGEKLFF

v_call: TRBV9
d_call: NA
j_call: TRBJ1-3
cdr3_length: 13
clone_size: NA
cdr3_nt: TGTGCCAGCAGCCCTCGACAGGTTGGCACCATATATTTT
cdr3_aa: CASSPRQVGTIYF

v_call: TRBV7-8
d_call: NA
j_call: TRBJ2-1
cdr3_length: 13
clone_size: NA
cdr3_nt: TGTGCCAGCGCCTTGAGCTCCTACAATGAGCAGTTCTTC
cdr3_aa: CASALSSYNEQFF

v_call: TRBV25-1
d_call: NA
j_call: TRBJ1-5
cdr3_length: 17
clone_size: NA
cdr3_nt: TGTGCCAGACTTTACCTTGGGGCAGGTCTTAGCAATCAGCCCCAGCATTTT
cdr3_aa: CARLYLGAGLSNQPQHF

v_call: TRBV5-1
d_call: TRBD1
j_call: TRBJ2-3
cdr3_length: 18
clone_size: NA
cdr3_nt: TGCGCCAGCAGCGTAGGACAGGGAAACAATCTGTACGCAGATACGCAGTATTTT
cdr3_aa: CASSVGQGNNLYADTQYF

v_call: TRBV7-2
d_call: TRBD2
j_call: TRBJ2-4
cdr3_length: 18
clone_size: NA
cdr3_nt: TGTGCCAGCAGCCCGGGACTAGCGGGGGGGCCAGCCAAAAACATTCAGTACTTC
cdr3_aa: CASSPGLAGGPAKNIQYF

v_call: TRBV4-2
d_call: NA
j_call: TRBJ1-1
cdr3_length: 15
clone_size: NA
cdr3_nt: TGTGCCAGCAGCCAAGAGGCCGTGGGGGGAACTGAAGCTTTCTTT
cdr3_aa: CASSQEAVGGTEAFF

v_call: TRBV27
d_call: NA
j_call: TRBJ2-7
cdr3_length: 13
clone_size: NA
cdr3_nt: TGTGCCAGCAGTTTTCGGACCAACTACGAGCAGTACTTC
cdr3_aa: CASSFRTNYEQYF

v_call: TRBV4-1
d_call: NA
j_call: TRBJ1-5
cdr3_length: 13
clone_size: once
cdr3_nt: TGCGCCAGCAGCCTCTCACGAGGCCAGCCCCAGCATTTT
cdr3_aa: CASSLSRGQPQHF

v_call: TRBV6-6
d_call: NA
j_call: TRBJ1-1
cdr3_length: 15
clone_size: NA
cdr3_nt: TGTGCCAGCAGTTACGACAGGAGATTGAGCGATGAAGCTTTCTTT
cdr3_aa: CASSYDRRLSDEAFF

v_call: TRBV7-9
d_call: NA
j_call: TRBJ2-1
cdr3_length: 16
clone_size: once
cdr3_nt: TGTGCCAGCAGCTTAGGTTTGCAGGGATGGTTAGATGAGCAGTTCTTC
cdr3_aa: CASSLGLQGWLDEQFF